This TCR beta chain was retrieved from a study of CD8 T cells in ankylosing spondylitis. Study conclusions and caveats: Previously reported in reactive arthritis synovial fluid and blood were some of the motif variants.

As regards this clonotype: Its specificity is not known.

Via MiXCR, TCRdb re-called the 5' RACE reads, giving one row per CDR3 protein. This sample carries around 300,000 distinct CDR3 sequences, about a fifth of them seen once, and the ten largest clones take roughly 3.6%. Germline lookup yields CDR1 ENHRY and CDR2 SYGVKD. The CDR3 is 16 residues long. The V segment lost 6 bases and the J segment 0 bases; nucleotides outside the gene matches: 10. The sequenced material came from blood, either unsorted or a sorted T cell fraction (not recorded which). V and J are TRBV10-3 and TRBJ2-7; the match to TRBD2 covers 8 bases. This clonotype was obtained from a female donor with ankylosing spondylitis or in good health (not recorded which). The CDR3 loop reads CAISPEVSGSSYEQYF. The CDR3 DNA is TGTGCCATCAGCCCCGAGGTCAGCGGGAGCTCCTACGAGCAGTACTTC.